The present T cell receptor (beta chain) was sequenced within a study of blood T cells in healthy people across ages. Using a J-beta primer mix together with a sample-barcoded 5' primer, a second PCR was run for about 6 to 12 cycles. Via MiXCR, TCRdb re-called the 5' RACE reads, giving one row per CDR3 protein. The repertoire has approximately 850,000 distinct CDR3 sequences, around 45% of them found once; the top ten carry around 21%. Per germline, CDR1 DFQATT and CDR2 SNEGSKA (reference sequence). V was clipped by 0 bases and J by 10 bases, with 16 bases between them. CDR3 length equals 14 residues.

This sequence originates from a man aged 60-69 years in good health. The sequencing sample was made of blood. The rearrangement uses TRBV20-1 and TRBJ2-1; D is ambiguous. The CDR3 DNA is TGCAGTGCTAGAGATCAAGGCCACTCCTACGAGCAGTTCTTC. Amino acid sequence: CSARDQGHSYEQFF.